One sample yielded the 26 T cell receptor beta chains listed below, sequenced in a study of OX40 agonist ivuxolimab in advanced cancers. Assay: immunoSEQ multiplex PCR; the TCRdb copy retains only in-frame clones and omits some. Of tens of thousands of clones in the sample, 65% to 90% were seen once. Sequencing was performed on CD4+ or CD8+ T cells sorted from blood, taken in a trial of the OX40 agonist ivuxolimab. All receptors come from an adult with an advanced solid tumor such as melanoma, head and neck, liver or kidney cancer.

This clone was detected only a few times. J is TRBJ1-4 and V is TRBV7-9; D is uncertain. Trimming cost V 0 bases and J 7 bases, with 15 bases left between them. There are 16 residues in the CDR3. Germline V gene data show CDR1 as SEHNR and CDR2 as FQNEAQ (reference sequence). CDR3 amino acids: CASSLAQAFSFEKLFF. The CDR3 DNA reads as TGTGCCAGCAGCTTAGCGCAGGCTTTCTCCTTTGAAAAACTGTTTTTT. The complete variable domain, with remaining parts taken from reference TRBV7-9 and TRBJ1-4, reads DTGVSQNPRHKITKRGQNVTFRCDPISEHNRLYWYRQTLGQGPEFLTYFQNEAQLEKSRLLSDRFSAERPKGSFSTLEIQRTEQGDSAMYLCASSLAQAFSFEKLFFGSGTQLSVL.

The chain has TRBV27 and TRBJ1-6; no reliable D call. Per germline, CDR1 MNHEY and CDR2 SMNVEV (reference sequence). The CDR3 runs 14 residues. V lost 6 bases to trimming and J lost 5 bases, with 11 bases between them. CDR3 coding DNA: TGTGCCAGCAGCCCCTCATCCCATAATTCACCCCTCCACTTT. Amino acids: CASSPSSHNSPLHF.

The chain has TRBV5-1 and TRBJ2-1, with 10 positions matching TRBD2. Germline CDR1 and CDR2: SGHRS and YFSETQ. The V gene end was trimmed by 8 bases and the J gene end by 4 bases; junction bases not matched to a gene: 9. The CDR3 contains 15 residues. CDR3 sequence: CASSLAGDLYNEQFF. Written as DNA, the CDR3 is TGCGCCAGTTCTCTAGCGGGAGACCTTTACAATGAGCAGTTCTTC. The full variable domain, in which reference TRBV5-1 and TRBJ2-1 provide the parts outside the CDR3, is KAGVTQTPRYLIKTRGQQVTLSCSPISGHRSVSWYQQTPGQGLQFLFEYFSETQRNKGNFPGRFSGRQFSNSRSEMNVSTLELGDSALYLCASSLAGDLYNEQFFGPGTRLTVL.

The V gene is TRBV6-1, the J gene TRBJ2-1; possibly TRBD1 for D (5 bases). The V gene's germline CDR1 is MNHNS and CDR2 SASEGT. V lost 11 bases and J lost 14, with 19 bases in between. CDR3 length: 11 residues. The CDR3 sequence is CASTMGQVEFF. In DNA form, the CDR3 reads TGTGCCTCCACCATGGGGCAGGTTGAGTTCTTC.

The chain employs TRBV6-5 and TRBJ1-1; D may be TRBD1 (5 bases). Looked up from germline, CDR1 is MNHEY and CDR2 is SVGAGI. This CDR3 region has 11 residues. V lost 7 bases and J 4 bases, leaving 7 bases between the germline ends. CDR3 in amino acids: CASTTVTEAFF. CDR3 bases: TGTGCCAGCACGACAGTCACTGAAGCTTTCTTT.

J is TRBJ2-7 and V is TRBV7-2, with D perhaps TRBD1 (6 bases). With 2 bases removed from V and 4 bases from J, the gap between germline ends came to 12 bases. This CDR3 contains 14 residues. Germline CDR1 reads SGHTA; CDR2 reads FQGNSA. The CDR3 nucleotides are TGTGCCAGCAGCTTATCCCCACAGGGATACGAGCAGTACTTC. Amino acids: CASSLSPQGYEQYF.

The chain has TRBV11-2 and TRBJ2-1; 9 bases are a match to TRBD2. This CDR3 has 17 amino acids. Germline lookup yields CDR1 SGHAT and CDR2 FQNNGV. V lost 1 base to trimming and J lost 8 bases; unmatched junction nucleotides: 12. CDR3 residues: CASSLVSVVSGGYEQFF. In DNA form, the CDR3 reads TGTGCCAGCAGCTTAGTATCTGTGGTTAGCGGGGGCTATGAGCAGTTCTTC. The variable domain in full, completed from reference TRBV11-2 and TRBJ2-1, reads EAGVAQSPRYKIIEKRQSVAFWCNPISGHATLYWYQQILGQGPKLLIQFQNNGVVDDSQLPKDRFSAERLKGVDSTLKIQPAKLEDSAVYLCASSLVSVVSGGYEQFFGPGTRLTVL.

This sequence joins TRBV11-3 and TRBJ2-2; D uncertain. The germline CDR1 and CDR2 sequences are SGHNT and YENEEA. The CDR3 runs 14 residues. V lost 5 bases to trimming and J lost 3 bases, with 10 bases between them. The CDR3 sequence is CASSQLTDTGELFF. CDR3 bases: TGTGCCAGCAGCCAACTTACCGACACCGGGGAGCTGTTTTTT.

This clone was picked up one time. A read error may produce the germline difference seen at one junction end. The rearrangement links TRBV9 to TRBJ1-1; D is possibly TRBD1 (6 bases). Germline-derived CDR1 and CDR2 are SGDLS and YYNGEE. The CDR3 has 14 amino acids. The CDR3 nucleotides read TGTGCCAGCAGATCCGGGACACTGGACACTGAGGCTTTCTTT. Translating it yields CASRSGTLDTEAFF.

The J gene is TRBJ2-1, the V gene TRBV9; 8 nucleotides align to TRBD2. Germline assignment: CDR1 SGDLS and CDR2 YYNGEE. The length of the CDR3 is 16 residues. Germline trimming cut 4 bases from V and 10 bases from J; bases unmatched to any gene: 16. DNA for the CDR3: TGTGCCAGCAGCACCCCCCTCCCGGGACTAGATATAGAGCAGTTCTTC. Amino acids: CASSTPLPGLDIEQFF.

This chain links TRBV5-4 with TRBJ1-2; possibly TRBD1 for D (6 bases). Trimming shortened V by 4 bases and J by 1 base, and 17 bases separated the two germline ends. CDR1 is SGHNT and CDR2 is YYREEE in the germline V gene (reference sequence). CDR3 length: 16 residues. CDR3 sequence: CASSPGRGAVNYGYTF. The CDR3 coding sequence is TGTGCCAGCAGCCCGGGGCGGGGGGCCGTTAACTATGGCTACACCTTC.

V gene TRBV9 combines with J gene TRBJ2-1; 9 positions match TRBD1. CDR3 length: 15 amino acids. Germline values: CDR1 SGDLS, CDR2 YYNGEE. With 5 bases clipped from V and 3 bases from J, the junction kept 6 bases outside the gene matches. CDR3 DNA: TGTGCCAGCAGTGGGGGACAGGGTGTCTACAATGAGCAGTTCTTC. It translates to CASSGGQGVYNEQFF.

This clone was observed once. This chain links TRBV6-5 with TRBJ2-7, with 14 positions matching TRBD2. CDR1 MNHEY and CDR2 SVGAGI come from the germline V gene. This CDR3 region has 15 residues. Unmatched junction bases numbered 9, after V lost 5 bases and J lost 9 bases. The CDR3 DNA reads TGTGCCAGCAGTCGCGGGACTAGCGGGAGTGGTTTGCAGTACTTC. Translated: CASSRGTSGSGLQYF.

The chain is built from TRBV5-6 and TRBJ2-7; D call uncertain. Germline CDR1 SGHDT, CDR2 YYEEEE. The ends were cut back, 0 bases at V and 0 bases at J, with 13 bases in the middle. The CDR3 runs to 16 residues. CDR3 loop: CASSLVRTKSSYEQYF. The CDR3 bases are TGTGCCAGCAGCTTGGTCCGAACGAAGAGCTCCTACGAGCAGTACTTC.

The chain employs TRBV6-6 and TRBJ2-1; no clear D gene. This CDR3 contains 13 residues. Per the germline V gene, CDR1 is MNHNY and CDR2 is SVGAGI (reference sequence). V was shortened by 0 bases and J by 9 bases, with 9 bases between the two germline ends. Here the CDR3 DNA reads TGTGCCAGCAGTTACTCTAGGGAAGGTGAGCAGTTCTTC. It specifies CASSYSREGEQFF.

V gene TRBV7-9 combines with J gene TRBJ2-3; 11 nucleotides agree with TRBD2. The junction had 5 bases not matched to a gene; V was cut back by 3 bases and J by 3 bases. Germline CDR1 is SEHNR and CDR2 is FQNEAQ (reference sequence). The CDR3 length is 16 residues. CDR3 in DNA: TGTGCCAGCAGCTTCACTAGCGGGGGTAGAACAGATACGCAGTATTTT. Encoded protein: CASSFTSGGRTDTQYF.

J is TRBJ2-7 and V is TRBV5-1; 8 nucleotides match TRBD1. The trim removed 0 bases at V and 2 bases at J, leaving 4 bases unmatched. The CDR3 extends over 15 amino acids. Germline CDR1 and CDR2: SGHRS and YFSETQ. The CDR3 region is CASSLVGQGAYEQYF. The CDR3 DNA reads as TGCGCCAGCAGCTTGGTTGGACAGGGCGCCTACGAGCAGTACTTC.

This clone was seen once. V gene TRBV6-1 combines with J gene TRBJ2-7; tentatively, D is TRBD2 (6 bases). The germline gives CDR1 MNHNS, CDR2 SASEGT. Deletions cut 9 bases from V and 9 bases from J, with 15 bases between. There are 11 residues in the CDR3. The CDR3 loop is CASRGGAGQYF. The CDR3 coding sequence is TGTGCCAGTAGGGGCGGGGCCGGGCAGTACTTC.

V gene TRBV6-5 combines with J gene TRBJ1-5, with D unclear. V gave up 6 bases and J gave up 3 bases, with 9 bases separating them. The CDR3 consists of 13 residues. Germline V CDR1 and CDR2: MNHEY, SVGAGI. The CDR3 DNA reads as TGTGCCAGCAGCACAGCGATCAATCAGCCCCAGCATTTT. This encodes CASSTAINQPQHF.

The chain is built from TRBV5-6 and TRBJ2-4; 10 bases line up with TRBD1. Germline-derived CDR1 and CDR2 are SGHDT and YYEEEE. The CDR3 length is 18 residues. The ends lost 9 bases at V and 2 bases at J; junction bases unmatched: 17. The CDR3 DNA reads TGTGCCACCACAAGGGGGAAAGACAGGGGGCTTTCCAAAAACATTCAGTACTTC. It yields the protein CATTRGKDRGLSKNIQYF.

The genes are TRBV13 and TRBJ2-2; D is tentatively TRBD1 or TRBD2 (5 bases each). Trimming left V 5 bases short and J 2 bases short, with 12 bases between. Looked up from germline, CDR1 is PRHDT and CDR2 is FYEKMQ (reference sequence). The CDR3 has 15 residues. CDR3 sequence (DNA): TGTGCCAGCAGCCGTGACAGACTAAACACCGGGGAGCTGTTTTTT. Its translation: CASSRDRLNTGELFF.

The chain combines TRBV4-3 with TRBJ1-6, with 7 bases fitting TRBD1. Germline V gene data show CDR1 as LGHNA and CDR2 as YSLEER. This CDR3 is 15 amino acids long. With V trimmed by 3 bases and J by 7 bases, 6 bases remained unmatched. The CDR3 region is CASSHVRGSNSPLHF. In DNA, the CDR3 is TGCGCCAGCAGCCATGTCAGGGGGTCGAATTCACCCCTCCACTTT.

The table lists this clone with a few counts. This chain connects TRBV5-4 to TRBJ2-7; D might be TRBD1 or TRBD2, each matching 5 bases. This CDR3 comprises 14 residues. Trimming pared 4 bases from V and 3 bases from J, leaving 14 bases between. CDR1 and CDR2 (germline): SGHNT, YYREEE (reference sequence). The CDR3 nucleotides read TGTGCCAGCAGCCCAATTGACAGCGGCTACGAGCAGTACTTC. It is translated as CASSPIDSGYEQYF.

V is TRBV19 and J is TRBJ2-3; 9 nucleotides agree with TRBD1. The CDR3 covers 16 residues. Trimming took 1 base from V and 6 from J; bases not matched to a gene: 8. The V gene's germline CDR1 is LNHDA and CDR2 SQIVND (reference sequence). The CDR3 DNA reads TGTGCCAGTAGTATAGGAACTGGACAGGGGAGGGATACGCAGTATTTT. This encodes CASSIGTGQGRDTQYF.

This chain uses TRBV9 with TRBJ1-4, with D hard to call. V was pared by 7 bases and J by 4 bases, with 11 bases between. The length of the CDR3 is 13 residues. Per the germline V gene, CDR1 is SGDLS and CDR2 is YYNGEE. The CDR3 here is CASSNPGNEKLFF. The CDR3 DNA is TGTGCCAGCTCCAACCCTGGTAATGAAAAACTGTTTTTT.

The chain carries TRBV6-4 and TRBJ2-1; TRBD2 agrees at 7 bases. The V gene's germline CDR1 is MRHNA and CDR2 SNTAGT. The length of the CDR3 is 12 residues. V was pared by 1 base and J by 13 bases, with 4 bases of the junction left unmatched. The CDR3, as DNA: TGTGCCAGCAGTGACTGGTGGGGGGGTCAGTTCTTC. Its protein product is CASSDWWGGQFF.